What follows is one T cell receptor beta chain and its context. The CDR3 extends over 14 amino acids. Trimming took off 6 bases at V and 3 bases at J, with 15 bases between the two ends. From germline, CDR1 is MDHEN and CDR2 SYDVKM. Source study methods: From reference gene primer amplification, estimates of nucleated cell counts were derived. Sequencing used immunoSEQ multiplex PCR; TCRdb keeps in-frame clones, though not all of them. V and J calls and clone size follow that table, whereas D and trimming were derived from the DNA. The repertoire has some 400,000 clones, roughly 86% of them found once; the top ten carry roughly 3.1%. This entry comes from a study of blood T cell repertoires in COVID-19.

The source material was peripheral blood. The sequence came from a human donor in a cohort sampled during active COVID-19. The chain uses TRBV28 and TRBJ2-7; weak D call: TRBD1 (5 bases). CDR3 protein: CASSPPDSRYEQYF. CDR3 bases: TGTGCCAGCAGCCCTCCTGACAGTCGCTACGAGCAGTACTTC. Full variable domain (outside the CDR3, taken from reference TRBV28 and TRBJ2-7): DVKVTQSSRYLVKRTGEKVFLECVQDMDHENMFWYRQDPGLGLRLIYFSYDVKMKEKGDIPEGYSVSREKKERFSLILESASTNQTSMYLCASSPPDSRYEQYFGPGTRLTVT.